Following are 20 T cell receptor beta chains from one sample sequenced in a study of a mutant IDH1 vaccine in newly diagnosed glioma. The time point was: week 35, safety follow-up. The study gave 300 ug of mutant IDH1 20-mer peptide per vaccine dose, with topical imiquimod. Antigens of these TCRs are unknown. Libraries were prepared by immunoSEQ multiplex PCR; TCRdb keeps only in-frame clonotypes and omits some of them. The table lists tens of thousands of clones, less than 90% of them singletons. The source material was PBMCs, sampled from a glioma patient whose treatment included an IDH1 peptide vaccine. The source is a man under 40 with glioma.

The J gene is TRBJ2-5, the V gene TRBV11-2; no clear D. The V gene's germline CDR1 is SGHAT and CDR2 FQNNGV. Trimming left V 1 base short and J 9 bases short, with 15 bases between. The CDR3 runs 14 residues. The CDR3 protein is CASSLVASGHSQYF. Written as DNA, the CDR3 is TGTGCCAGCAGCTTAGTAGCCTCCGGCCACTCCCAGTACTTC.

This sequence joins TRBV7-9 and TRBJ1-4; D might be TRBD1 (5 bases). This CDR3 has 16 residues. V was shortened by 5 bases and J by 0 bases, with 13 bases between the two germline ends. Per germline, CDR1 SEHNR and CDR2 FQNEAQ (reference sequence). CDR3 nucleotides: TGTGCCAGCAGCCACCGGGACCATGCAACTAATGAAAAACTGTTTTTT. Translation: CASSHRDHATNEKLFF.

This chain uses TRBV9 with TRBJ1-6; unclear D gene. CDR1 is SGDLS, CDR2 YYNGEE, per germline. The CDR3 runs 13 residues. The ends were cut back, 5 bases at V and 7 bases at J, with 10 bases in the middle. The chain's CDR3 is CASSTTGNSPLHF. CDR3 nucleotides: TGTGCCAGCAGTACAACGGGGAATTCACCCCTCCACTTT.

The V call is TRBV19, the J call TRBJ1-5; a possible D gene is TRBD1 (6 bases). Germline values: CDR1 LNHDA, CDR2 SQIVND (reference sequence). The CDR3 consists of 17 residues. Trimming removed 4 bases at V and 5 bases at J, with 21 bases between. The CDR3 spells CASSTGDVRTRHQPQHF. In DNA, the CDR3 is TGTGCCAGTAGTACAGGGGATGTCAGGACCCGCCATCAGCCCCAGCATTTT.

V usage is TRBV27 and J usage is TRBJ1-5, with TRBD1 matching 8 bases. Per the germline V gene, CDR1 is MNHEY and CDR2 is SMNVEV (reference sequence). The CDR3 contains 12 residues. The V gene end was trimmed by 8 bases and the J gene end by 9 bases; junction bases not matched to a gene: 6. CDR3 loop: CASGDRFAPQHF. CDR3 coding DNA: TGTGCCAGCGGGGACAGGTTCGCGCCCCAGCATTTT.

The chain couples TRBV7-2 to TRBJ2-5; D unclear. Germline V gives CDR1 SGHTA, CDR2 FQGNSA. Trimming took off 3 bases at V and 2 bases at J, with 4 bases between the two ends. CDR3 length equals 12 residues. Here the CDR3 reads CASSFRQETQYF. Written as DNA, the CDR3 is TGTGCCAGCAGCTTCCGGCAAGAGACCCAGTACTTC.

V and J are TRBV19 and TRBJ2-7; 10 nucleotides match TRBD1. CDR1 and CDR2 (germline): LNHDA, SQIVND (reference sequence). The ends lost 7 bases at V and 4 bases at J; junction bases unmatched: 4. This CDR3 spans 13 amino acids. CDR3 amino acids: CASKGTGEYEQYF. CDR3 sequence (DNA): TGTGCCAGTAAGGGGACAGGGGAATACGAGCAGTACTTC.

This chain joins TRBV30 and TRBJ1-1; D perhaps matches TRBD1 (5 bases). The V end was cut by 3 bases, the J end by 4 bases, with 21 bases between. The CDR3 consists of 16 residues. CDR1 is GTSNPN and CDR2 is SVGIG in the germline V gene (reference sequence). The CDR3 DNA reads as TGTGCCTGGAGCCTATATTCCGGGACCCTTGGCACTGAAGCTTTCTTT. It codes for CAWSLYSGTLGTEAFF.

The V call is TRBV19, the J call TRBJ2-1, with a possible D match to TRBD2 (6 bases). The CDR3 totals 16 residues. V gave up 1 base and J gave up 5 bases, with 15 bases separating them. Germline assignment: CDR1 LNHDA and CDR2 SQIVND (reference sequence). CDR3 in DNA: TGTGCCAGTAGTATAGCCCCGCCGGGGGACCACAATGAGCAGTTCTTC. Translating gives CASSIAPPGDHNEQFF.

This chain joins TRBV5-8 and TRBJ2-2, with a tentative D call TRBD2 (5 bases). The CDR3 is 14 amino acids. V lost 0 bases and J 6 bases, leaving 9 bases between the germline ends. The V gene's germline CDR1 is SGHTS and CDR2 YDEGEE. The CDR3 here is CASSLGARAGELFF. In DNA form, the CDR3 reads TGTGCCAGCAGCTTGGGGGCGCGGGCCGGGGAGCTGTTTTTT.

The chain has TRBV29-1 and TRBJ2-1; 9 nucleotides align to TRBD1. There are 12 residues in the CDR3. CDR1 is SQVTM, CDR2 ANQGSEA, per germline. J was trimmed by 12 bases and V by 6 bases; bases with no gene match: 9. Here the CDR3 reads CSVGDRVFRQFF. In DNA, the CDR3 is TGCAGCGTGGGGGACAGGGTTTTCAGGCAGTTCTTC.

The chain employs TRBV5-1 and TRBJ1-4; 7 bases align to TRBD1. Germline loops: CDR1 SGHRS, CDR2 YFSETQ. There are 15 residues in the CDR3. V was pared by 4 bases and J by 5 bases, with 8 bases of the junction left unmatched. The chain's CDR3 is CASSLSGQPNEKLFF. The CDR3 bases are TGCGCCAGCAGCCTGTCGGGACAGCCGAATGAAAAACTGTTTTTT.

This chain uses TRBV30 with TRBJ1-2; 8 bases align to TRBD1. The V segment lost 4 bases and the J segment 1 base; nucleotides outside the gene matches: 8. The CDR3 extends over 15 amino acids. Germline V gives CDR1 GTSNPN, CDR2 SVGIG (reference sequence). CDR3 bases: TGTGCCTGGACTTCACAGGGGGGACTTAACTATGGCTACACCTTC. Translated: CAWTSQGGLNYGYTF.

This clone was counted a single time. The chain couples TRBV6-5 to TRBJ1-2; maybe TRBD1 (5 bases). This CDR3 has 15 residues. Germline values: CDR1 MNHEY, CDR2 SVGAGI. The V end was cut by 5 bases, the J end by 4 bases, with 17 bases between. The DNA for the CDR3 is TGTGCCAGCAGTAGCTCGGGGGGAAGGGGCTATGGCTACACCTTC. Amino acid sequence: CASSSSGGRGYGYTF.

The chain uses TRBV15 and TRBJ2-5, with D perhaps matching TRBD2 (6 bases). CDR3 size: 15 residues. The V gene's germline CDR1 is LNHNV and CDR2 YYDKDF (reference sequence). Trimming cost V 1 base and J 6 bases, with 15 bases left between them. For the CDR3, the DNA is TGTGCCACCAGCAGAGCGAGCACGGCGGGGCAGACCCAGTACTTC. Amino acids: CATSRASTAGQTQYF. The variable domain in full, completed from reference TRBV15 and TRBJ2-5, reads DAMVIQNPRYQVTQFGKPVTLSCSQTLNHNVMYWYQQKSSQAPKLLFHYYDKDFNNEADTPDNFQSRRPNTSFCFLDIRSPGLGDTAMYLCATSRASTAGQTQYFGPGTRLLVL.

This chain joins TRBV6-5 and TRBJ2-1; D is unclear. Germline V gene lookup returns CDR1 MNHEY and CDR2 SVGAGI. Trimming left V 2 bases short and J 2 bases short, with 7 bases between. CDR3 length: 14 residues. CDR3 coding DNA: TGTGCCAGCAGTTACCTTGCACCCTACAATGAGCAGTTCTTC. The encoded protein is CASSYLAPYNEQFF.

The CDR3 region has the DNA TGTGCCAGCAGCGTAGACGGGACAGGGCGCGTCGGCTACACCTTC. It codes for CASSVDGTGRVGYTF. V gene TRBV9 combines with J gene TRBJ1-2; 9 nucleotides line up with TRBD1. Trimming cost V 0 bases and J 8 bases; bases outside gene matches: 8. Germline CDR1 SGDLS, CDR2 YYNGEE. This CDR3 has 15 amino acids.

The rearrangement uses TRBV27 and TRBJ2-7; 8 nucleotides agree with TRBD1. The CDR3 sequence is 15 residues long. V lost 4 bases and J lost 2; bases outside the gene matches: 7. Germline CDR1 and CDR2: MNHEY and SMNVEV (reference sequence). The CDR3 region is CASSSRDRYTYEQYF. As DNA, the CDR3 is TGTGCCAGCAGTTCCCGGGACAGGTACACCTACGAGCAGTACTTC.

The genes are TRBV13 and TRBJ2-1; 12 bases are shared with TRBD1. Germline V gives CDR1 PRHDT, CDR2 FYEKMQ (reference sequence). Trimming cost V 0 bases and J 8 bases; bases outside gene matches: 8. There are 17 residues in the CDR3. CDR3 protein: CASSLGGDRGRWDEQFF. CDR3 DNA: TGTGCCAGCAGCTTAGGTGGGGACAGGGGGCGCTGGGATGAGCAGTTCTTC. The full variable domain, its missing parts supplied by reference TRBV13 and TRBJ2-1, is AAGVIQSPRHLIKEKRETATLKCYPIPRHDTVYWYQQGPGQDPQFLISFYEKMQSDKGSIPDRFSAQQFSDYHSELNMSSLELGDSALYFCASSLGGDRGRWDEQFFGPGTRLTVL.

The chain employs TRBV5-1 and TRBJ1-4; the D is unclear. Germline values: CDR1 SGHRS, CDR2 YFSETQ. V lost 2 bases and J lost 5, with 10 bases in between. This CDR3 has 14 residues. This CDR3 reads CASSFGIPNEKLFF. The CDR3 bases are TGCGCCAGCAGCTTCGGCATCCCCAATGAAAAACTGTTTTTT.